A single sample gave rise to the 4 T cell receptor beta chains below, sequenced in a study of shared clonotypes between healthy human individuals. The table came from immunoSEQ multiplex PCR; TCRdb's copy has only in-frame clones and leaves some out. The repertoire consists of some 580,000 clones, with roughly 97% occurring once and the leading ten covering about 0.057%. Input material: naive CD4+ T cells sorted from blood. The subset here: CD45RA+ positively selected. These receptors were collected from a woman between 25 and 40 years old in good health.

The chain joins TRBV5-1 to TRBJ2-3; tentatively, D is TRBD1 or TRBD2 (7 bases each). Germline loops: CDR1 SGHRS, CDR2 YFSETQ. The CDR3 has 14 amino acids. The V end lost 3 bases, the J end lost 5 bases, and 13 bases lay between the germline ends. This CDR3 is CASSYPGGEDTQYF. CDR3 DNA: TGCGCCAGCAGCTATCCAGGGGGGGAAGATACGCAGTATTTT.

DNA for the CDR3: TGTGCCAGCAGGGAGACAGGGTCTGGAAACACCATATATTTT. Translating gives CASRETGSGNTIYF. The chain joins TRBV25-1 to TRBJ1-3; the match to TRBD1 covers 7 bases. This CDR3 is built from 14 residues. Germline assignment: CDR1 MGHDK and CDR2 SYGVNS. V shed 6 bases and J 1 base; nucleotides not matched to a gene: 3.

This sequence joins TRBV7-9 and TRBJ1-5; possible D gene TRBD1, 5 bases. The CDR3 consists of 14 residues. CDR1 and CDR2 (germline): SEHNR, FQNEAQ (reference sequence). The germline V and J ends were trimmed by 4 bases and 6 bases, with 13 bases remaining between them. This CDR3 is CASSSRRDRQPQHF. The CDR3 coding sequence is TGTGCCAGCAGCTCCAGACGGGACCGTCAGCCCCAGCATTTT.

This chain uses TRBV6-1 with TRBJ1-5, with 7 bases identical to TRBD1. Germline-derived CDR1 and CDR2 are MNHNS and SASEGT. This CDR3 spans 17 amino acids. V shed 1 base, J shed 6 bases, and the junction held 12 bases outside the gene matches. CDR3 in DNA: TGTGCCAGCAGTGAAGACGTGGGGACAGACGTTGGTCAGCCCCAGCATTTT. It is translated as CASSEDVGTDVGQPQHF.